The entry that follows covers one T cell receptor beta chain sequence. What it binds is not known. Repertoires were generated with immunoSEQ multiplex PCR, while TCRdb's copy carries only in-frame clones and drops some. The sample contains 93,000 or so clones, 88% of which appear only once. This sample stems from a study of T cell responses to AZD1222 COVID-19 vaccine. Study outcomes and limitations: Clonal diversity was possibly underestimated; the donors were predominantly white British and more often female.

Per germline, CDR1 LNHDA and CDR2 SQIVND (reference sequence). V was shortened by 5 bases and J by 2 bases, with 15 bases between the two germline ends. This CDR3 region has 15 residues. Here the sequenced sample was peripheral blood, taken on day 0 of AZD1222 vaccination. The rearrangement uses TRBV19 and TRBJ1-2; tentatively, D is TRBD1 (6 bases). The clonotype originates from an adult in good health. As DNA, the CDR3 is TGTGCCAGTAGTCGGGGGGGCACCTTGAACTATGGCTACACCTTC. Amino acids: CASSRGGTLNYGYTF.